This passage covers 23 T cell receptor beta chains from one sample sequenced in a study of glioma-infiltrating T cells after dendritic cell vaccination. Sequenced by immunoSEQ multiplex PCR; TCRdb stores in-frame clones only, minus some. The sample has fewer than 110,000 clones, 81% seen once. The sample here was blood, taken before dendritic cell vaccination. The receptors shown here come from a human donor with glioblastoma.

The V and J genes are TRBV19 and TRBJ2-5; a possible D gene is TRBD2 (6 bases). CDR1 LNHDA and CDR2 SQIVND come from the germline V gene (reference sequence). V lost 2 bases to trimming and J lost 4 bases, with 11 bases between them. The CDR3 is made up of 14 amino acids. CDR3 residues: CASSISGERETQYF. DNA of the CDR3: TGTGCCAGTAGTATATCGGGGGAGCGAGAGACCCAGTACTTC.

This chain joins TRBV6-6 and TRBJ2-7, with 7 bases aligning to TRBD2. CDR3 size: 13 residues. CDR1 MNHNY and CDR2 SVGAGI come from the germline V gene (reference sequence). V shed 6 bases and J 5 bases; nucleotides not matched to a gene: 7. CDR3 coding DNA: TGTGCCAGCAGCCTTCTAGCGGTCGACGAGCAGTACTTC. Its translation is CASSLLAVDEQYF.

The rearrangement uses TRBV25-1 and TRBJ2-7; maybe TRBD1 (7 bases). This CDR3 contains 13 residues. Trimming took 7 bases from V and 5 from J, leaving 15 bases between them. The germline V gene has CDR1 MGHDK and CDR2 SYGVNS. In DNA form, the CDR3 reads TGTGCCAGCACCGAAGGAGGGGGCGACGAGCAGTACTTC. It is translated as CASTEGGGDEQYF.

Only one count was recorded for this clone. The chain links TRBV5-4 to TRBJ2-1; D is ambiguous. Trimming shortened V by 1 base and J by 8 bases, and 13 bases separated the two germline ends. The CDR3 has 14 residues. The germline V gene encodes CDR1 SGHNT and CDR2 YYREEE (reference sequence). The CDR3 coding sequence is TGTGCCAGCAGCTTGAACCCTCCTCCGGATGAGCAGTTCTTC. Amino acids: CASSLNPPPDEQFF.

The chain is built from TRBV18 and TRBJ1-1, with 7 nucleotides matching TRBD1. The CDR3 is 14 amino acids. With V trimmed by 4 bases and J by 8 bases, 10 bases remained unmatched. Germline V gene sequence: CDR1 KGHSH, CDR2 LQKENI. The CDR3 sequence: CASSLTHRGGEAFF. In DNA form, the CDR3 reads TGTGCCAGCTCACTAACGCACAGGGGCGGCGAAGCTTTCTTT.

This clone has only a few counts. This CDR3 reads CASSYSWTGSYEQYF. CDR3 bases: TGTGCCAGCAGTTACTCGTGGACAGGGTCCTACGAGCAGTACTTC. The genes are TRBV6-5 and TRBJ2-7; 8 bases align to TRBD1. V dropped 0 bases and J dropped 1; count of bases not matched to a gene: 2. The CDR3 runs to 15 residues. From germline, CDR1 is MNHEY and CDR2 SVGAGI.

This clone was recorded only once. J is TRBJ2-7 and V is TRBV30; D unclear. The germline gives CDR1 GTSNPN, CDR2 SVGIG (reference sequence). The CDR3 is 12 residues long. Trimming took off 2 bases at V and 2 bases at J, with 7 bases between the two ends. The CDR3 coding sequence is TGTGCCTGGAGTACTACACCCTACGAGCAGTACTTC. Amino acids: CAWSTTPYEQYF.

The genes are TRBV2 and TRBJ2-7; the match to TRBD1 covers 7 bases. With 1 base clipped from V and 4 bases from J, the junction kept 7 bases outside the gene matches. Germline CDR1 and CDR2: SNHLY and FYNNEI. This CDR3 comprises 15 residues. The CDR3 DNA reads as TGTGCCAGCAGTGAAGGGCGACAGGGTAGGTACGAGCAGTACTTC. This encodes CASSEGRQGRYEQYF.

The J gene is TRBJ1-1, the V gene TRBV7-9; 8 nucleotides align to TRBD1. Germline assignment: CDR1 SEHNR and CDR2 FQNEAQ (reference sequence). The CDR3 contains 14 residues. J was trimmed by 1 base and V by 5 bases; bases with no gene match: 3. As DNA, the CDR3 is TGTGCCAGCAGCCCAGGGGGCCGGAACACTGAAGCTTTCTTT. Translated: CASSPGGRNTEAFF.

The V and J genes are TRBV7-2 and TRBJ1-2; D gene unclear. Trimming took off 1 base at V and 2 bases at J, with 11 bases between the two ends. The CDR3 totals 15 residues. Germline assignment: CDR1 SGHTA and CDR2 FQGNSA. CDR3 region: CASSLVAAENYGYTF. CDR3 in DNA: TGTGCCAGCAGCTTAGTTGCGGCCGAAAACTATGGCTACACCTTC.

The V and J genes are TRBV27 and TRBJ2-5; 8 bases are a match to TRBD1. TRBJ2-7 matches the DNA end more closely, so the J call is doubtful. From germline, CDR1 is MNHEY and CDR2 SMNVEV (reference sequence). There are 15 residues in the CDR3. For the CDR3, the DNA is TGTGCCAGCAGTTTTGTTGGCAGGGGGCTATACGAGCAGTACTTC. It encodes CASSFVGRGLYEQYF.

The gene calls are TRBV6-6 and TRBJ1-2; 10 nucleotides align to TRBD1. V was pared by 0 bases and J by 11 bases, with 3 bases of the junction left unmatched. Germline V gene lookup returns CDR1 MNHNY and CDR2 SVGAGI (reference sequence). This CDR3 is built from 13 residues. The CDR3 here is CASSYSGTGVYTF. Written as DNA, the CDR3 is TGTGCCAGCAGTTACTCCGGGACAGGGGTTTACACCTTC.

This clone was observed once. This chain links TRBV5-1 with TRBJ2-3; 9 bases match TRBD2. After removal of 0 bases from V and 8 bases from J, the junction contained 7 bases not matched to a gene. From germline, CDR1 is SGHRS and CDR2 YFSETQ. This CDR3 spans 15 amino acids. The CDR3 DNA sequence: TGCGCCAGCAGCTTGGGGACTAGCGATGGGGGTACGCAGTATTTT. Translation: CASSLGTSDGGTQYF.

The chain employs TRBV4-1 and TRBJ2-7; no clear D gene. V lost 4 bases to trimming and J lost 4 bases, with 14 bases between them. The germline V gene encodes CDR1 MGHRA and CDR2 YSYEKL. The CDR3 sequence is 14 residues long. CDR3 protein: CASSPGSRSYEQYF. DNA of the CDR3: TGCGCCAGCAGCCCTGGGTCACGGAGTTACGAGCAGTACTTC.

This chain links TRBV7-9 with TRBJ1-1, with unresolved D. The CDR3 covers 15 residues. The V gene's germline CDR1 is SEHNR and CDR2 FQNEAQ (reference sequence). The V end lost 5 bases, the J end lost 8 bases, and 21 bases lay between the germline ends. The CDR3 bases are TGTGCCAGCAGCGGAGGGCCAGCGGGGTTCCCCGAAGCTTTCTTT. It yields the protein CASSGGPAGFPEAFF.

This clone was counted between two and nine times. This sequence joins TRBV6-1 and TRBJ1-6; no firm D call. Germline V gene sequence: CDR1 MNHNS, CDR2 SASEGT. V was trimmed by 4 bases and J by 6 bases, leaving 10 bases between them. CDR3 size: 14 residues. CDR3 in DNA: TGTGCCAGCAGTGGGAGATCCCTTAATTCACCCCTCCACTTT. Residues: CASSGRSLNSPLHF.

The chain recombines TRBV5-1 with TRBJ1-3; 9 bases are a match to TRBD1. Germline loops: CDR1 SGHRS, CDR2 YFSETQ. This CDR3 is built from 16 residues. The trim removed 0 bases at V and 0 bases at J, leaving 1 base unmatched. The CDR3 region is CASSLAGQGSGNTIYF. Here the CDR3 DNA reads TGCGCCAGCAGCTTGGCGGGACAGGGCTCTGGAAACACCATATATTTT.

V gene TRBV14 combines with J gene TRBJ2-7; maybe TRBD1 (5 bases). This CDR3 comprises 16 residues. Between the trimmed V and J ends, which lost 1 base and 5 bases, there was a span of 18 bases. Germline loops: CDR1 SGHDN, CDR2 FVKESK. CDR3 loop: CASSQVPFQGTNEQYF. The CDR3 DNA reads TGTGCCAGCAGCCAAGTCCCGTTCCAGGGTACAAACGAGCAGTACTTC. The complete variable domain, with remaining parts taken from reference TRBV14 and TRBJ2-7, reads EAGVTQFPSHSVIEKGQTVTLRCDPISGHDNLYWYRRVMGKEIKFLLHFVKESKQDESGMPNNRFLAERTGGTYSTLKVQPAELEDSGVYFCASSQVPFQGTNEQYFGPGTRLTVT.

This rearrangement joins TRBV29-1 to TRBJ2-3; tentatively, D is TRBD2 (5 bases). There are 13 residues in the CDR3. CDR1 is SQVTM and CDR2 is ANQGSEA in the germline V gene. The V end was cut by 3 bases, the J end by 5 bases, with 12 bases between. Here the CDR3 DNA reads TGCAGCGTTGACAGCGGATATCGAGATACGCAGTATTTT. Protein sequence: CSVDSGYRDTQYF.

V is TRBV13 and J is TRBJ2-7; D perhaps matches TRBD1 (6 bases). CDR1 is PRHDT and CDR2 is FYEKMQ in the germline V gene (reference sequence). This CDR3 contains 14 residues. Trimming left V 5 bases short and J 0 bases short, with 11 bases between. The CDR3 coding sequence is TGTGCCAGCAGCCCCTCGGGACACTCCTACGAGCAGTACTTC. Its translation: CASSPSGHSYEQYF. Full variable domain (remainder filled in from reference TRBV13 and TRBJ2-7): AAGVIQSPRHLIKEKRETATLKCYPIPRHDTVYWYQQGPGQDPQFLISFYEKMQSDKGSIPDRFSAQQFSDYHSELNMSSLELGDSALYFCASSPSGHSYEQYFGPGTRLTVT.

Only a few counts were recorded for this clone. The chain carries TRBV4-3 and TRBJ2-7; 10 bases are a match to TRBD1. With V trimmed by 0 bases and J by 2 bases, 4 bases remained unmatched. From germline, CDR1 is LGHNA and CDR2 YSLEER. The CDR3 extends over 16 amino acids. CDR3 protein: CASSQDTGTGAYEQYF. The CDR3 region has the DNA TGCGCCAGCAGCCAAGACACCGGGACAGGGGCCTACGAGCAGTACTTC.

The V and J genes are TRBV11-3 and TRBJ1-2; D is ambiguous. CDR3 length: 16 amino acids. Germline CDR1 reads SGHNT; CDR2 reads YENEEA. The V and J ends lost 0 bases and 7 bases respectively, with 18 bases between them. CDR3 region: CASSLDLSTVSGGYTF. Written as DNA, the CDR3 is TGTGCCAGCAGCTTAGATCTAAGCACGGTTTCCGGTGGCTACACCTTC.

The chain carries TRBV7-3 and TRBJ2-3, with 7 bases matching TRBD1. Germline CDR1 reads SGHTA; CDR2 reads FQGTGA. Losses at the gene ends were 5 bases for V and 1 base for J; bases not matched to a gene: 9. CDR3 length equals 16 residues. The chain's CDR3 is CASSQQGSVGTDTQYF. CDR3 coding DNA: TGTGCCAGCAGCCAACAGGGGTCTGTGGGCACAGATACGCAGTATTTT.